This entry describes one TCR beta chain. The antigen remains undetermined. These data belong to a study of PD-1 blockade in classical Hodgkin lymphoma. Study as a whole: Administration of nivolumab to patients was at 3 mg/kg intravenously every 2 weeks.

Profiled with immunoSEQ multiplex PCR; TCRdb holds only in-frame clones, not every one. The table lists fewer than 55,000 clones, about 77% of them singletons, with around 35% in the top ten. Study observations and caveats: When nivolumab was started under 1 year after ASCT, patients were excluded. It was CD4+ TCR diversity, not CD8+, that rose significantly by C4D1. What drove the repertoire differences, possibly disease activity or prior therapy, has not been defined.

Documented time point: cycle 4 day 1 (C4D1), after around six weeks of nivolumab. Each patient's relapse followed autologous stem cell transplantation, and brentuximab vedotin exposure varied. The input for sequencing was peripheral blood mononuclear cells (PBMCs), taken before the fourth cycle of nivolumab. The clonotype comes from a human donor with classical Hodgkin lymphoma.

CDR3: CASSQTTYTDTQYF. The CDR3 bases are TGTGCCAGCAGCCAAACTACTTACACAGATACGCAGTATTTT. The chain combines TRBV6-6 with TRBJ2-3; no clear D gene. The V end lost 6 bases, the J end lost 2 bases, and 12 bases lay between the germline ends. The length of the CDR3 is 14 residues. Germline-derived CDR1 and CDR2 are MNHNY and SVGAGI (reference sequence).